Listed here is a single T cell receptor beta chain. As yet, its antigen is unknown. Data came from immunoSEQ multiplex PCR; TCRdb stores just in-frame clones and leaves some out. The sample has just over 7,000 clones, around three fifths seen once. The record originates from a study of CD8 T cell repertoires and HIV-1 epitope variants. Overall study: Controls included no peptide, Ebola AY9 epitope, and a CMV, EBV, flu pool.

Germline CDR1 MNHEY, CDR2 SMNVEV (reference sequence). The CDR3 length is 18 residues. After removal of 1 base from V and 3 bases from J, the junction contained 9 bases not matched to a gene. Sequencing input: cultured CD8+ T cells derived from PBMCs. This TCR was recovered from a male donor with HIV. The V call is TRBV27, the J call TRBJ2-3, with 11 bases lining up with TRBD2. CDR3 protein: CASSLFRTSGHVTDTQYF. The CDR3 region has the DNA TGTGCCAGCAGTTTATTTCGGACTAGCGGGCACGTGACAGATACGCAGTATTTT.